This T cell receptor (beta chain) was captured by sequencing in a study of blood T cell repertoires in COVID-19. Here immunoSEQ multiplex PCR was the method, and the copy in TCRdb shows in-frame clones only, minus some. The sample lists 43,000 or so clones; 80% to 85% were seen once. The CDR3 length is 15 residues. Trimming took 1 base from V and 3 from J; bases not matched to a gene: 4. Per germline, CDR1 SGHNT and CDR2 YYREEE (reference sequence). The clonotype was recovered from a man in his 60s with active COVID-19. The sample consisted of peripheral blood. The V call is TRBV5-4, the J call TRBJ2-7, with TRBD2 matching over 10 bases. The CDR3 protein is CASSLSSGRFYEQYF. CDR3 bases: TGTGCCAGCAGCTTGAGTAGCGGGAGGTTCTACGAGCAGTACTTC.